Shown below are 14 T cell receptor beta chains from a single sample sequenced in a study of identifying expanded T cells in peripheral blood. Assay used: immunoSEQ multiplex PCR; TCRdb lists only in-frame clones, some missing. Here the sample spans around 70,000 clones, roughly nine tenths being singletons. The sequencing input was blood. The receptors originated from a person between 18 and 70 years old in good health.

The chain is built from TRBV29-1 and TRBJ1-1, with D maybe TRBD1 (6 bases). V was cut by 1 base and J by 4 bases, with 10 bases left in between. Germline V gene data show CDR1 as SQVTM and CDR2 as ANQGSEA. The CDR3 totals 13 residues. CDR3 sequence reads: CSVEGGGGTEAFF. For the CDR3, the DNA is TGCAGCGTTGAAGGTGGGGGCGGCACTGAAGCTTTCTTT.

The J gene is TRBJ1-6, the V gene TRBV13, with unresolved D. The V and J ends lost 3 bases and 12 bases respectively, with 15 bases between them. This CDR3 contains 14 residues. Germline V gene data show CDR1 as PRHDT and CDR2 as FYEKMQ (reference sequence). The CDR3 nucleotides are TGTGCCAGCAGCTTGGGAACCAGACAAATACCCCTCCACTTT. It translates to CASSLGTRQIPLHF. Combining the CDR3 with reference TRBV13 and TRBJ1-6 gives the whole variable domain AAGVIQSPRHLIKEKRETATLKCYPIPRHDTVYWYQQGPGQDPQFLISFYEKMQSDKGSIPDRFSAQQFSDYHSELNMSSLELGDSALYFCASSLGTRQIPLHFGNGTRLTVT.

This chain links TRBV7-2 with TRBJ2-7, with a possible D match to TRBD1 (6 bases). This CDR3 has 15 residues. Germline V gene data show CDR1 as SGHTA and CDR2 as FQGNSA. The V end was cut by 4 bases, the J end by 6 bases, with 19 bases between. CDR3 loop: CASSSLGGFIGEQYF. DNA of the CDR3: TGTGCCAGCAGCTCGCTAGGGGGATTTATTGGCGAGCAGTACTTC.

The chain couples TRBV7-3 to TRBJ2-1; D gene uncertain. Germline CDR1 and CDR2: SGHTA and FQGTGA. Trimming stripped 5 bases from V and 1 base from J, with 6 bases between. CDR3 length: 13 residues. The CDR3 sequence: CASSPASYNEQFF. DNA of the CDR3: TGTGCCAGCAGCCCAGCGTCCTACAATGAGCAGTTCTTC.

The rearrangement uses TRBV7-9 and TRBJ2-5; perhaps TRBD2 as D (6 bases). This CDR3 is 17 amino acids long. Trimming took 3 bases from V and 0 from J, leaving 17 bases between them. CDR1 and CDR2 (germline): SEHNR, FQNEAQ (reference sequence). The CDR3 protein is CASSFPLGGAHQETQYF. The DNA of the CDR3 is TGTGCCAGCAGCTTCCCTTTGGGCGGGGCTCACCAAGAGACCCAGTACTTC.

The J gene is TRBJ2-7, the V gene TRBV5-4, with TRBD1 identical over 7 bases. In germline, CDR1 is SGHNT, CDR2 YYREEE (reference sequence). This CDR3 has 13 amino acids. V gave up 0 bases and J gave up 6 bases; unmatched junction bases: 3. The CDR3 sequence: CASSLGQGPEQYF. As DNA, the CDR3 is TGTGCCAGCAGCTTGGGACAGGGTCCCGAGCAGTACTTC.

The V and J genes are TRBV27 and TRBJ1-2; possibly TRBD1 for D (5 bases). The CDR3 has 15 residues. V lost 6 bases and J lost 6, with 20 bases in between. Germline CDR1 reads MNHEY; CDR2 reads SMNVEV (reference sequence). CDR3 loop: CASRRHASEGDGYTF. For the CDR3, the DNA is TGTGCCAGCAGACGCCACGCCTCCGAAGGGGATGGCTACACCTTC.

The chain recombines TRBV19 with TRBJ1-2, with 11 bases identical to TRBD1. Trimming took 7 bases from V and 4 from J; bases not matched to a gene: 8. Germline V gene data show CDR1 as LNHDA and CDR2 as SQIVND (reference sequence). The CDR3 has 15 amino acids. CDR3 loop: CASTIGQGAFYGYTF. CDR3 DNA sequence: TGTGCCAGTACCATAGGACAGGGGGCATTCTATGGCTACACCTTC.

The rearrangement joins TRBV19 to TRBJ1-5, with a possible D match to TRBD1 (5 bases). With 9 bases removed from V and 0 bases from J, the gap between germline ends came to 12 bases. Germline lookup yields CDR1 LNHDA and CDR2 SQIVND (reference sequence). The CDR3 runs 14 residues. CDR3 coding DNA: TGTGCCAGCCAGACAGAGTATAGCAATCAGCCCCAGCATTTT. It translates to CASQTEYSNQPQHF.

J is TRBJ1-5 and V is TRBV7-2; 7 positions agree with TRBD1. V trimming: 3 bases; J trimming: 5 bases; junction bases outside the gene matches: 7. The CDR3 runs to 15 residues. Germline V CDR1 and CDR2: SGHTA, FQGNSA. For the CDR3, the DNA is TGTGCCAGCAGCTTGGGACAGAGTATCGATCAGCCCCAGCATTTT. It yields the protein CASSLGQSIDQPQHF.

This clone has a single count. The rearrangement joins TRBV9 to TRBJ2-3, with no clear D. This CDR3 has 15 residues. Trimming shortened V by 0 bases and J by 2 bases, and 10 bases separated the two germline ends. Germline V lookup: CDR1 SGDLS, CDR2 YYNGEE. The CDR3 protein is CASSVEVGFTDTQYF. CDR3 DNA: TGTGCCAGCAGCGTAGAGGTGGGGTTCACAGATACGCAGTATTTT.

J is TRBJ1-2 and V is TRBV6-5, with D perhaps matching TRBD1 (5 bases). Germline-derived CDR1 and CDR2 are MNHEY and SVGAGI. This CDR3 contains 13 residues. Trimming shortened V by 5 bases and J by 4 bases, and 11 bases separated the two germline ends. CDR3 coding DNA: TGTGCCAGCAGTGACCGACAGTTCTATGGCTACACCTTC. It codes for CASSDRQFYGYTF.

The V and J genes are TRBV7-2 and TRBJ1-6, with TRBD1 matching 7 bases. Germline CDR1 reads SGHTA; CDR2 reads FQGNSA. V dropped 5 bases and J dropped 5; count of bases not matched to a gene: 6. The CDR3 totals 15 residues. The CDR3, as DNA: TGTGCCAGCAGCCCCAGACAGGGAAATAATTCACCCCTCCACTTT. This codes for CASSPRQGNNSPLHF.

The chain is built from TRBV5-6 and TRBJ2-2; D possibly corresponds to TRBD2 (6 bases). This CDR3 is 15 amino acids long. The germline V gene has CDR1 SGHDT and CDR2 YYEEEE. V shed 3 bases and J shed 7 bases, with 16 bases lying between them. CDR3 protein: CASSYVSSDDGELFF. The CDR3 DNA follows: TGTGCCAGCAGCTACGTATCTAGCGACGACGGGGAGCTGTTTTTT.